This T cell receptor beta chain was recorded in a study of T cells in Graves' hyperthyroidism and ophthalmopathy (dated by TCRdb to between 2018 and 2020). Some background on the complete study: Peripheral blood samples were taken at the time of initial diagnosis, prior to any treatment. The 85 to 100 discovery patients were divided at random into training and test sets in a 7:3 ratio. To identify distinguishing TCR V-J signatures, a discovery cohort of about 95 patients was used, comprising approximately 40 with Graves' ophthalmopathy and under 60 with stable Graves' hyperthyroidism. In addition, the study compared T-cell repertoires in thyroid tissue and in blood from about 6 Graves' hyperthyroidism patients. The paper reports TCR Vbeta CDR3 sequencing of approximately 140 peripheral blood samples: 40 or so ophthalmopathy, under 80 hyperthyroidism and roughly 17 progressor patients. Prospective prediction of ophthalmopathy was tested in an independent validation cohort of approximately 19 hyperthyroidism patients and 17 patients who later progressed to ophthalmopathy. Following sampling, methimazole starting at 30 mg daily was given to hyperthyroidism patients, and high-dose intravenous methylprednisolone was given to ophthalmopathy patients.

Results and caveats for the whole study, not just this receptor: No statistical method was used to fix the sample size in advance, and group allocation was not hidden from the investigators. In validation, the model predicted progression to ophthalmopathy with approximately 70% sensitivity and approximately 74% specificity, a median of about 6.7 months before onset. Most expanded thyroid clonotypes (frequency above 0.001) were also detected in blood, suggesting blood repertoires may reflect thyroid immune responses. In cross-validation, a model built on a 13 V-J signature told ophthalmopathy apart from stable hyperthyroidism with less than 90% sensitivity and about 81% specificity, and in testing the same model reached 80%/75%.

This clonotype occurred many times. Its target antigen remains unknown. No base qualities exist here, and no much larger clone lies one base off it. Moderately to severely active disease, a Clinical Activity Score of at least 3, a NOSPECS grade of at least 4, and a duration under 3 months were present in ophthalmopathy patients. Exclusion was applied to patients with uncontrolled infections, other autoimmune diseases, pregnancy or lactation. Clinical symptoms, serum thyroxine and TRAb, thyroid ultrasound, and orbital computed tomography formed the basis for the diagnoses. PBMCs were separated from approximately 9.9 ml of fresh peripheral blood using Ficoll-Paque density gradient centrifugation. Total RNA was extracted using Trizol reagent, and RNA quality was assessed on an Agilent 2100 Bioanalyzer. The germline V gene yields SGHRS for CDR1 and YFSETQ for CDR2. The cysteine opens and the phenylalanine closes a CDR3 of 18 amino acids. This entry keeps only the CDR3 DNA: 54 bases, framed from base 1. From V the trimming removes 0 bases and from J it removes 2 bases, while the gene matches leave 11 bases of the junction unaccounted for.

The TCR beta CDR3 regions were amplified from RNA transcripts. The TCR CDR3 was subjected to a first round of RT-PCR using the HTBI primer set and the Qiagen OneStep RT-PCR kit. Libraries were constructed in a second round of multiplex PCR, after which size selection and purification were carried out. Sequencing of the libraries was done on an Illumina HiSeq2000 using paired-end 100 bp reads. The paper's processing steps were these. SOAPnuke was used to process the raw data, throwing out any read that contained adapters or uncalled bases, had a mean Phred below 15, or lacked an exact constant-primer or identifier match. COPE v1.2.5 was used to merge high-quality paired reads, and clonotypes were defined as unique nucleotide sequences. Clonotypes were aligned to IMGT TRBV, TRBD and TRBJ reference segments using MiTCR v1.1. The analysis included only V-J combinations with a frequency above 0.0001, which together covered 99% to 99.2% of the repertoires. A TCS score was defined as the ratio between F50 (clonal expansion) and ExV (chaos), using BLOSUM62-based TCRdist between CDR3 peptides within each V-J. Welch's t-statistics and random forest reduced just over 500 V-J features to 13, which were used in a naive Bayes classifier (R e1071). TCRdb trimmed the raw reads at Q25, called clones with MiXCR and kept productive beta chains. All rows with the same CDR3 protein become a single entry with the most common DNA and genes. The V and J calls were not made by the authors but by TCRdb's processing. In all, the sample holds about 260,000 distinct CDR3 sequences, and 15% to 20% of those were seen once. Of the sample, about 30% falls within the top ten clones.

Recombination joined TRBV5-1 with TRBJ2-3; 8 bases in between match TRBD2. This receptor was taken from a woman aged 18-30 years with Graves' ophthalmopathy. The sequencing sample was made of blood. The nucleotide sequence reads TGCGCCAGCAGCTTGGCTTGGTCGAGCGGGAGACCCACAGATACGCAGTATTTT. The encoded protein is CASSLAWSSGRPTDTQYF.